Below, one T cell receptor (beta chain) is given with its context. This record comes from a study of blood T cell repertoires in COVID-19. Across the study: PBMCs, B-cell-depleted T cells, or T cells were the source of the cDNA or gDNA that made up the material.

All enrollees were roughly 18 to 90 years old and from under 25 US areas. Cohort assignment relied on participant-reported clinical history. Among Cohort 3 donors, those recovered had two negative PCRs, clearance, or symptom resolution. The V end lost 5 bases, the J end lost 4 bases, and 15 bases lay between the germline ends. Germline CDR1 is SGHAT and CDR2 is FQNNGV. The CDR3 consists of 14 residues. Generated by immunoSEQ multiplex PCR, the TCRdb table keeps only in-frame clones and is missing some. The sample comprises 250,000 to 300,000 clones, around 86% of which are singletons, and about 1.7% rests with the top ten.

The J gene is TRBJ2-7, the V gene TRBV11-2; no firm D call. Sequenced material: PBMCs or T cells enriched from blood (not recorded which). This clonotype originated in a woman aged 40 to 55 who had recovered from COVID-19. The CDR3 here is CASSIELLGYEQYF. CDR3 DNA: TGTGCCAGCAGCATTGAACTACTTGGTTACGAGCAGTACTTC. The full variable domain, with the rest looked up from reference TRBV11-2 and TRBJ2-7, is EAGVAQSPRYKIIEKRQSVAFWCNPISGHATLYWYQQILGQGPKLLIQFQNNGVVDDSQLPKDRFSAERLKGVDSTLKIQPAKLEDSAVYLCASSIELLGYEQYFGPGTRLTVT.